The clone carrying this T cell receptor (beta chain) was seen a handful of times. Its antigen is not known. V shed 5 bases, J shed 2 bases, and the junction held 4 bases outside the gene matches. Germline-derived CDR1 and CDR2 are SGHAT and FQDESV (reference sequence). This CDR3 is 15 amino acids long. This sample stems from a study of vaccination and CD4 T cells after COVID-19. Time point: late sampling 161 to 241 days after vaccination in three convalescent patients. Treatment specified: approximately nine-day PBMC culture with coronavirus spike peptide pools or control peptides (ViraFEST assay). Study-level findings and limits: A median of around 90% of reactive clones, in convalescent patients, became evident only post-vaccination.

An Oncomine TCR Beta short-read assay was used to sequence the DNA from cultured CD4+ T cells. Cultures of CD4+ T cells served as the source for extracting genomic DNA. TCRdb reprocessed the PCR reads via MiXCR and lists one record per CDR3 protein. The repertoire holds tens of thousands of distinct CDR3 sequences, with roughly 31% as singletons. The specimen comprised CD4+ T cells from blood, cultured in vitro, sampled about 7 months after SARS-CoV-2 vaccination. V gene TRBV11-1 combines with J gene TRBJ1-2; 11 nucleotides agree with TRBD1. The TCR comes from a human donor who had recovered from COVID-19. The CDR3 sequence is CASSQDRGRNYGYTF. DNA for the CDR3: TGTGCCAGCAGCCAGGACAGGGGGCGAAACTATGGCTACACCTTC.